This TCR beta chain stems from a study of blood T cell repertoires in COVID-19. On the study more broadly: Some COVID-19 samples were acute and others convalescent; all came from the United States, Italy and Spain.

In the source study's methods: Counts of nucleated cells, estimated from reference gene primer amplification, were obtained. Profiled with immunoSEQ multiplex PCR; TCRdb holds only in-frame clones, not every one. Clonal size and the V and J genes are those of that table, whereas D and trimming came from the DNA. The top ten hold about 2.1% of the sample, which has fewer than 200,000 clones, roughly 87% seen once. The CDR3 has 19 amino acids. Germline lookup yields CDR1 SGHRS and CDR2 YFSETQ. With V trimmed by 4 bases and J by 5 bases, 14 bases remained unmatched. The chain is built from TRBV5-1 and TRBJ2-2; 13 positions match TRBD2. The specimen was peripheral blood. This TCR derives from a man aged 18 to 29 who had recovered from COVID-19. CDR3 protein: CASSPAGLAGTKATGELFF. CDR3 nucleotides: TGCGCCAGCAGCCCCGCGGGACTAGCGGGAACCAAGGCTACCGGGGAGCTGTTTTTT.